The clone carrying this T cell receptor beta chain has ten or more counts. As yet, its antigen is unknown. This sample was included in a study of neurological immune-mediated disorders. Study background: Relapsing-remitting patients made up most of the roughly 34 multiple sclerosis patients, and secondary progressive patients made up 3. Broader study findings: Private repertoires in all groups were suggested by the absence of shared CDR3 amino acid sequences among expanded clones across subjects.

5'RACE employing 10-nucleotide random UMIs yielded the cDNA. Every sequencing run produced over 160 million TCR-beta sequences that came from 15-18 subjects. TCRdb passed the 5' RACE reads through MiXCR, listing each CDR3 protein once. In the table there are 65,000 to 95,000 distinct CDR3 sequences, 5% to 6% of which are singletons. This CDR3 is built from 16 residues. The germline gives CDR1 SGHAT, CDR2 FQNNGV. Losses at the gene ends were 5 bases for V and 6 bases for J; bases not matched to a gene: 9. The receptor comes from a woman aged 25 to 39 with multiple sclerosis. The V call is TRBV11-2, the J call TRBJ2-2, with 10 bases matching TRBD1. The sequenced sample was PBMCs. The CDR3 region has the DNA TGTGCCAGCAGCCGCGGGACAGGGGCTTTTTCCGGGGAGCTGTTTTTT. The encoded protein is CASSRGTGAFSGELFF.